Below, 13 T cell receptor beta chains from the same sample are listed, as sequenced in a study of Graves' ophthalmopathy and Graves' hyperthyroidism. Using RNA transcripts, the TCR beta CDR3 regions were amplified. First-round RT-PCR employed HTBI primers, with a second-round multiplex PCR after it. MiXCR was run by TCRdb on the multiplex PCR reads, yielding one entry per CDR3 protein. Of some 240,000 distinct CDR3 sequences in the sample, around 50% were seen once. The specimen sequenced was peripheral blood. The receptors were sampled from an adult man with Graves' ophthalmopathy.

This clonotype was counted between two and nine times. The rearrangement uses TRBV11-2 and TRBJ1-2; the D is unclear. The CDR3 runs to 11 residues. Looked up from germline, CDR1 is SGHAT and CDR2 is FQNNGV. V was trimmed by 5 bases and J by 8 bases, leaving 9 bases between them. CDR3 sequence: CASSSLGGYTF. The CDR3 nucleotides read TGTGCCAGCAGCAGCCTGGGGGGCTACACCTTC.

This clonotype was seen many times. The chain joins TRBV10-1 to TRBJ1-1, with D possibly matching TRBD1 (5 bases). CDR3 length equals 13 residues. V shed 3 bases and J shed 11 bases, with 16 bases lying between them. Germline CDR1 and CDR2: WNHNN and SYGVQD (reference sequence). The CDR3 DNA sequence: TGCGCCAGCAGTGAAGACTTTCAGGGTTATGCTTTCTTT. It codes for CASSEDFQGYAFF.

CDR3 bases: TGTGCCAGCAGCCCAACTAGGAGGACTAGCGGTATCAATTACGAGCAGTACTTC. Translated, it gives CASSPTRRTSGINYEQYF. The chain carries TRBV7-9 and TRBJ2-7; TRBD2 matches 10 bases. The V segment lost 5 bases and the J segment 4 bases; nucleotides outside the gene matches: 17. Germline V gene sequence: CDR1 SEHNR, CDR2 FQNEAQ (reference sequence). CDR3 length: 18 residues.

The chain is built from TRBV9 and TRBJ1-2; D is perhaps TRBD1 (6 bases). This CDR3 comprises 13 residues. Germline V CDR1 and CDR2: SGDLS, YYNGEE. Deletions cut 0 bases from V and 6 bases from J, with 9 bases between. The CDR3 sequence is CASSVGSGDGYTF. In nucleotides, the CDR3 is TGTGCCAGCAGCGTAGGGTCAGGGGATGGCTACACCTTC.

This chain uses TRBV12-3 or TRBV12-4 with TRBJ1-1, with D maybe TRBD1 (5 bases). The CDR3 length is 11 residues. V lost 3 bases, J lost 10 bases, and 9 bases lay in between. CDR3 DNA: TGTGCCAGCAGTTTGAAGGGGACAGCTTTCTTT. Translation gives CASSLKGTAFF.

The genes are TRBV15 and TRBJ1-2, with TRBD1 as a possible D gene (5 bases). This CDR3 comprises 14 residues. CDR1 and CDR2 from the germline V gene are LNHNV and YYDKDF (reference sequence). V was cut by 4 bases and J by 6 bases, with 15 bases left in between. The CDR3 region has the DNA TGTGCCACCAGCATATGGGGGAACATCCATGGCTACACCTTC. Its translation is CATSIWGNIHGYTF.

In this sample, this clonotype turned up many times. The rearrangement links TRBV10-3 to TRBJ2-5; D possibly corresponds to TRBD1 (5 bases). With 6 bases removed from V and 2 bases from J, the gap between germline ends came to 7 bases. The CDR3 covers 12 residues. Germline V CDR1 and CDR2: ENHRY, SYGVKD. CDR3 in amino acids: CAISAGQETQYF. The CDR3, as DNA: TGTGCCATCAGCGCAGGGCAAGAGACCCAGTACTTC.

This clonotype appeared a few times. CDR3 DNA: TGCAGCGTTGATGGGGCGGCGGGAAGCTCCTACGAGCAGTACTTC. Protein product: CSVDGAAGSSYEQYF. The chain joins TRBV29-1 to TRBJ2-7, with TRBD2 as a possible D gene (6 bases). Between the trimmed V and J ends, which lost 3 bases and 0 bases, there was a span of 15 bases. Germline CDR1 and CDR2: SQVTM and ANQGSEA. The CDR3 sequence is 15 residues long.

CDR3 region: CGTDSYEQYF. CDR3 coding DNA: TGTGGGACTGATTCCTACGAGCAGTACTTC. This rearrangement joins TRBV2 to TRBJ2-7, with D possibly matching TRBD2 (5 bases). This CDR3 has 10 residues. In germline, CDR1 is SNHLY, CDR2 FYNNEI.

This clonotype turned up a few times. The chain couples TRBV13 to TRBJ2-5; D remains ambiguous. The CDR3 covers 14 residues. CDR1 is PRHDT and CDR2 is FYEKMQ in the germline V gene (reference sequence). V was cut by 3 bases and J by 6 bases, with 14 bases left in between. CDR3 residues: CASSFGADMKTQYF. The CDR3, as DNA: TGTGCCAGCAGCTTTGGTGCCGACATGAAGACCCAGTACTTC. The full variable domain, with the rest looked up from reference TRBV13 and TRBJ2-5, is AAGVIQSPRHLIKEKRETATLKCYPIPRHDTVYWYQQGPGQDPQFLISFYEKMQSDKGSIPDRFSAQQFSDYHSELNMSSLELGDSALYFCASSFGADMKTQYFGPGTRLLVL.

V gene TRBV5-6 combines with J gene TRBJ1-2; weak D call: TRBD1 (5 bases). Between the trimmed V and J ends, which lost 3 bases and 8 bases, there was a span of 17 bases. There are 14 residues in the CDR3. Germline values: CDR1 SGHDT, CDR2 YYEEEE. CDR3 residues: CASSSRDPGVGYTF. Here the CDR3 DNA reads TGTGCCAGCAGCTCACGGGACCCGGGGGTAGGCTACACCTTC.

The rearrangement joins TRBV20-1 to TRBJ2-7; D possibly uses TRBD1 or TRBD2 (6 bases each). The CDR3 is 15 residues long. V was shortened by 2 bases and J by 6 bases, with 20 bases between the two germline ends. Germline V gene lookup returns CDR1 DFQATT and CDR2 SNEGSKA (reference sequence). The CDR3 protein is CSARTPGGSLSEQYF. The CDR3 DNA sequence: TGCAGTGCTAGAACCCCCGGGGGCAGTCTCTCCGAGCAGTACTTC.

This clonotype was found a few times. The junction departs from germline at one end; a sequencing error may be responsible. The chain is built from TRBV4-1 and TRBJ1-4, with D maybe TRBD1 (5 bases). Per the germline V gene, CDR1 is MGHRA and CDR2 is YSYEKL. The CDR3 totals 13 residues. As DNA, the CDR3 is TGTGCCAGCAGTAATCAGGGTAATGAAAAACTGTTTTTT. This translates into CASSNQGNEKLFF.